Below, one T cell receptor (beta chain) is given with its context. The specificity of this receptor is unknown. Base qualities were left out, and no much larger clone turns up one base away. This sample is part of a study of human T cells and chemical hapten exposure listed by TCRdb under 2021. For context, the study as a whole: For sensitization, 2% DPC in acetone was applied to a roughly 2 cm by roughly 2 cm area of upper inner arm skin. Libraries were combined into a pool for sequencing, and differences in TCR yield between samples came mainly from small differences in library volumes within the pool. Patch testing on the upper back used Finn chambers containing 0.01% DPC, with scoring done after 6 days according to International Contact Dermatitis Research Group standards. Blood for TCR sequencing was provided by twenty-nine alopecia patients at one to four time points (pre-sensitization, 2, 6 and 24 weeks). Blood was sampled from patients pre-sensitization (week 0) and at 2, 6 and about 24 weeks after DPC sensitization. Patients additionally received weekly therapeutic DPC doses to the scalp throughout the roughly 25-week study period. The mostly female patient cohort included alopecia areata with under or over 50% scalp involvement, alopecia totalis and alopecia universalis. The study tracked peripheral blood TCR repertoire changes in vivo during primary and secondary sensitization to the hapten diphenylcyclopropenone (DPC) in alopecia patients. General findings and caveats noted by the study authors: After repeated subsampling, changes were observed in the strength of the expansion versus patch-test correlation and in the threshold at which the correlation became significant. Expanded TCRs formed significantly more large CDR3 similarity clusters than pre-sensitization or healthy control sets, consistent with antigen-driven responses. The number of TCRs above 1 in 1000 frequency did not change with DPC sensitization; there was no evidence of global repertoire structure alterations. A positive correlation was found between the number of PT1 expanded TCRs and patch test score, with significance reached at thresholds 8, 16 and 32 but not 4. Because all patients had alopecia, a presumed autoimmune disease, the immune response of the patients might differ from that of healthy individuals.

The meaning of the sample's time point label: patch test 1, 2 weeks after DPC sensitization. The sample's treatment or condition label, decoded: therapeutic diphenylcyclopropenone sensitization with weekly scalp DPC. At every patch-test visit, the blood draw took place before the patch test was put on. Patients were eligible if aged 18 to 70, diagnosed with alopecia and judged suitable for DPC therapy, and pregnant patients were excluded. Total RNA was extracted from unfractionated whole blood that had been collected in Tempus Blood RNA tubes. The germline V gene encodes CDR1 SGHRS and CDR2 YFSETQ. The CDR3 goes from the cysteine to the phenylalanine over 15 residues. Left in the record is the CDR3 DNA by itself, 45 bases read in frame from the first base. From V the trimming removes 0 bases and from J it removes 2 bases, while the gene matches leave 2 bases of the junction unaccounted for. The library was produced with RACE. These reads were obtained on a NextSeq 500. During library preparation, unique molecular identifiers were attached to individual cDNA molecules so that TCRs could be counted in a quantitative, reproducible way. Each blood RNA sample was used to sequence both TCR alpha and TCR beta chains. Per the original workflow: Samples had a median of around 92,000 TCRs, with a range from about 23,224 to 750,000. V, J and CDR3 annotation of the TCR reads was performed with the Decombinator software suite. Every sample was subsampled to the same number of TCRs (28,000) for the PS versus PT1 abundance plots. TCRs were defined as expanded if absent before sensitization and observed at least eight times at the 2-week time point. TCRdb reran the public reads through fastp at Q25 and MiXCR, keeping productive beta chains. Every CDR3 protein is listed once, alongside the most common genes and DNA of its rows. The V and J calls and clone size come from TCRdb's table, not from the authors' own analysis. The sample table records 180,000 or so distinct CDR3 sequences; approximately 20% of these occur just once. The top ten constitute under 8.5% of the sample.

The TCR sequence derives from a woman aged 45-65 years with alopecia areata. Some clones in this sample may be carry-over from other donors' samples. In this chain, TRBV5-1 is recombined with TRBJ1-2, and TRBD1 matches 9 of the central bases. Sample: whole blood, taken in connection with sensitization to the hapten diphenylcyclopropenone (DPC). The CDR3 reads CASSLVGTGNYGYTF. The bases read TGCGCCAGCAGCTTGGTCGGGACAGGGAACTATGGCTACACCTTC.